This TCR beta chain was recorded in a study of blood T cell repertoires in COVID-19. At the level of the study: There were acute and convalescent COVID-19 samples, and they came from the United States, Italy and Spain. T cells, B-cell-depleted T cells, or PBMCs supplied cDNA or gDNA.

V lost 4 bases and J 4 bases, leaving 13 bases between the germline ends. CDR1 and CDR2 (germline): SQVTM, ANQGSEA. The CDR3 has 13 residues. This clone has just a few counts. In the original analysis: From reference gene primer amplification, estimates of nucleated cell counts were derived. Method: immunoSEQ multiplex PCR; TCRdb's copy keeps in-frame clones and lacks some. The V and J calls and the clone size are those of that table, but D and trimming were determined from the DNA. The sample consists of approximately 100,000 clones, roughly 79% of them appearing once. Sequencing used peripheral blood. The receptor was isolated from a human donor in a cohort sampled during active COVID-19. V and J are TRBV29-1 and TRBJ1-2; D remains unclear. In nucleotides, the CDR3 is TGCAGCGTTGGCCCGATGGGAGTCTATGGCTACACCTTC. Translated, it gives CSVGPMGVYGYTF.